This TCR beta chain was sequenced for a study of shared clonotypes between healthy human individuals. Study in general: Participating donors consisted of two women and a few men aged 18 to 49. Researchers assigned three CD4 naive, three CD4 memory, two CD8 naive and one CD8 memory plate to each donor.

This CDR3 comprises 14 residues. With 5 bases clipped from V and 7 bases from J, the junction kept 4 bases outside the gene matches. CDR1 is SGHTA and CDR2 is FQGTGA in the germline V gene. CD45RO-negative, CCR7-positively selected cells formed the naive CD8 fraction, excluding terminally differentiated effector memory CD45RA+ cells. TCRdb's copy holds only in-frame clones and misses some; the assay was immunoSEQ multiplex PCR. The sample holds around 2,100,000 clones, about 94% seen once. The sequence was obtained from a man younger than 35 in good health. Sequenced input: naive CD8+ T cells sorted from blood. The chain is built from TRBV7-3 and TRBJ1-6; 8 positions match TRBD1. The CDR3 DNA sequence: TGTGCCAGCAGCCTCGACAGGGGAAATTCACCCCTCCACTTT. This encodes CASSLDRGNSPLHF.